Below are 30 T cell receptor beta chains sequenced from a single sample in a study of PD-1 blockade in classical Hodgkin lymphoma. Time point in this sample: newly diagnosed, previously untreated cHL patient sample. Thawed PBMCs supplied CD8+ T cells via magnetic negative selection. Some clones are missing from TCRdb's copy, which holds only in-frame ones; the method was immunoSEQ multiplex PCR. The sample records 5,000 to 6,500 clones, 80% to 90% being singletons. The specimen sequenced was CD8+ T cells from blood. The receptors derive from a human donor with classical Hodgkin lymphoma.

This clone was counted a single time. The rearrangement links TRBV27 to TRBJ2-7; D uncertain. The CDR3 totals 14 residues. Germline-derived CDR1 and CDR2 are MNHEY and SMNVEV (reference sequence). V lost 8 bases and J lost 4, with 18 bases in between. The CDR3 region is CASAEFVGGYEQYF. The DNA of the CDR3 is TGTGCCAGCGCAGAGTTTGTGGGTGGGTACGAGCAGTACTTC.

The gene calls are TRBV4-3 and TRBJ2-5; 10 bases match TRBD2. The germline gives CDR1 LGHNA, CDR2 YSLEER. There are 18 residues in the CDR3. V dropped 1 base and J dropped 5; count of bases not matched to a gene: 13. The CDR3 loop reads CASSQGRWVAGGWETQYF. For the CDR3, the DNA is TGCGCCAGCAGCCAAGGCCGGTGGGTAGCGGGAGGCTGGGAGACCCAGTACTTC.

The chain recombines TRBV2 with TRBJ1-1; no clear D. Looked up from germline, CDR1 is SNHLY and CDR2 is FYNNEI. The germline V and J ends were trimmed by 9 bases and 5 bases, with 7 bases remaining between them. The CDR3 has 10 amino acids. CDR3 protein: CASVETEAFF. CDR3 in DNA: TGTGCCAGTGTAGAGACTGAAGCTTTCTTT. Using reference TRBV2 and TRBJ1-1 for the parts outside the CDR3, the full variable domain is EPEVTQTPSHQVTQMGQEVILRCVPISNHLYFYWYRQILGQKVEFLVSFYNNEISEKSEIFDDQFSVERPDGSNFTLKIRSTKLEDSAMYFCASVETEAFFGQGTRLTVV.

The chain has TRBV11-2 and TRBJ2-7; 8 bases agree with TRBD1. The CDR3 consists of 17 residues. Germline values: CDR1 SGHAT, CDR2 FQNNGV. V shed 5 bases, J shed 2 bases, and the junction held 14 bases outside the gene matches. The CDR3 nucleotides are TGTGCCAGCAGCCCCCTGGACAGGGCCCTATTTACCTACGAGCAGTACTTC. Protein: CASSPLDRALFTYEQYF.

The DNA of the CDR3 is TGTGCCAGTAGTTACGGGGCGGGGAACACCGGGGAGCTGTTTTTT. Protein: CASSYGAGNTGELFF. The chain carries TRBV19 and TRBJ2-2; D tentatively reads TRBD1 or TRBD2 (5 bases each). Per the germline V gene, CDR1 is LNHDA and CDR2 is SQIVND (reference sequence). The CDR3 spans 15 residues. V shed 5 bases and J shed 1 base, with 11 bases lying between them.

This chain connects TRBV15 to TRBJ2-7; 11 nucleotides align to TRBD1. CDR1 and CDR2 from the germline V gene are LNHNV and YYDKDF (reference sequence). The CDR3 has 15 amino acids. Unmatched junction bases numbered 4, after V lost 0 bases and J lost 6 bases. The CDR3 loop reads CATSRDGQGAIEQYF. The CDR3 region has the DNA TGTGCCACCAGCAGAGATGGACAGGGGGCGATCGAGCAGTACTTC.

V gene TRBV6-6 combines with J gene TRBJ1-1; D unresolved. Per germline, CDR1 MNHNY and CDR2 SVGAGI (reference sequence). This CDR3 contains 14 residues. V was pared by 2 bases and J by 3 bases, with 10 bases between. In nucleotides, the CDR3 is TGTGCCAGCAGTTACGAGGATGGGGACACTGAAGCTTTCTTT. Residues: CASSYEDGDTEAFF.

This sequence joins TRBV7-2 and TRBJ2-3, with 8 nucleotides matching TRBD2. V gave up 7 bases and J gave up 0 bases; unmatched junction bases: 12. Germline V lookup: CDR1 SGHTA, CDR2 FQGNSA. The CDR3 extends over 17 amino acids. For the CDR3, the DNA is TGTGCCAGCAAGGTAACTAGCGGTACCTTAAGCACAGATACGCAGTATTTT. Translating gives CASKVTSGTLSTDTQYF.

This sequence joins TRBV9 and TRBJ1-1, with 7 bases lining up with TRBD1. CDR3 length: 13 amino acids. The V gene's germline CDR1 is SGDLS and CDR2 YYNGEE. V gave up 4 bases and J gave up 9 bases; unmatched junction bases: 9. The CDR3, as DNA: TGTGCCAGCAGCTTCCTTGCAGGGGGACAAGCTTTCTTT. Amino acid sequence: CASSFLAGGQAFF.

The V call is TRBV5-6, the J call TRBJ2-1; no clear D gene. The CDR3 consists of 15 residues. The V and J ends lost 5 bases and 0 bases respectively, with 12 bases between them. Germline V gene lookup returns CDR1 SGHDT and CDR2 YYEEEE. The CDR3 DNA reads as TGTGCCAGCAGTTCGAGTCCCAGCTCCTACAATGAGCAGTTCTTC. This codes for CASSSSPSSYNEQFF.

The CDR3 region has the DNA TGTGCCATCAGTGAGAAGGGGGCCGGGGCCACCGGGGAGCTGTTTTTT. It encodes CAISEKGAGATGELFF. The gene calls are TRBV10-3 and TRBJ2-2; 7 bases line up with TRBD1. V dropped 2 bases and J dropped 4; count of bases not matched to a gene: 7. The CDR3 has 16 amino acids. Germline-derived CDR1 and CDR2 are ENHRY and SYGVKD.

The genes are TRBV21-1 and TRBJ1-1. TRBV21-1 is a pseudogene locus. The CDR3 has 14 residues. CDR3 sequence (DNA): TGTGCCAGCAACCGGACCAAGGGGAACACTGAAGCTTTCTTT. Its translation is CASNRTKGNTEAFF.

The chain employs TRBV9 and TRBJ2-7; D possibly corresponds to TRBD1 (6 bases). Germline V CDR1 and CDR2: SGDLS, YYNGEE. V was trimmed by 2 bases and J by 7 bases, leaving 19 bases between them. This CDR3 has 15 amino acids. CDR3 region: CASSVGTPGVGEQYF. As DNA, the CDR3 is TGTGCCAGCAGCGTTGGGACACCCGGGGTGGGGGAGCAGTACTTC.

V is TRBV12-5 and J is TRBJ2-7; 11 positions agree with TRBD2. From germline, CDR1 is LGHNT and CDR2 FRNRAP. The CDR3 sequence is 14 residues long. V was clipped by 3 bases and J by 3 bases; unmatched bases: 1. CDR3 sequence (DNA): TGTGCTAGTGGTTTAGGGACTAGCGGCTACGAGCAGTACTTC. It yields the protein CASGLGTSGYEQYF. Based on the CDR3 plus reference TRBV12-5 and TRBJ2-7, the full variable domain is DARVTQTPRHKVTEMGQEVTMRCQPILGHNTVFWYRQTMMQGLELLAYFRNRAPLDDSGMPKDRFSAEMPDATLATLKIQPSEPRDSAVYFCASGLGTSGYEQYFGPGTRLTVT.

CDR3: CASLTGVKQETQYF. The CDR3 nucleotides read TGTGCCAGTTTGACAGGGGTAAAACAAGAGACCCAGTACTTC. The chain carries TRBV11-2 and TRBJ2-5; 8 bases align to TRBD1. J was trimmed by 2 bases and V by 9 bases; bases with no gene match: 8. CDR1 is SGHAT and CDR2 is FQNNGV in the germline V gene. CDR3 length equals 14 residues.

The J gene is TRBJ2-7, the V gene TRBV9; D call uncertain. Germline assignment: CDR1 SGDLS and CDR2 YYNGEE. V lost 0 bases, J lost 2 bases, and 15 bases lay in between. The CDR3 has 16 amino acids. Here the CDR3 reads CASSVGAVPGTYEQYF. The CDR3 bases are TGTGCCAGCAGCGTAGGGGCCGTGCCCGGAACCTACGAGCAGTACTTC.

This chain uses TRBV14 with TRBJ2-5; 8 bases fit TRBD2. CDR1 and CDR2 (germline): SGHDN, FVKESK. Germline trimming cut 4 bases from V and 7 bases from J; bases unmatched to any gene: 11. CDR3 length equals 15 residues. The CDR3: CASSPPGLGRSTQYF. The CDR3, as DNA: TGTGCCAGCAGCCCTCCGGGACTAGGGAGATCGACCCAGTACTTC.

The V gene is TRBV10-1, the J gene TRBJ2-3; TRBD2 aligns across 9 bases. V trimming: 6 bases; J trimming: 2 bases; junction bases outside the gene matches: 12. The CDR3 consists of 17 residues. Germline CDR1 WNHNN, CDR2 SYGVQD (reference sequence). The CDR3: CASSSRERGANTDTQYF. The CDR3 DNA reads TGCGCCAGCAGCTCAAGGGAGCGGGGGGCCAACACAGATACGCAGTATTTT.

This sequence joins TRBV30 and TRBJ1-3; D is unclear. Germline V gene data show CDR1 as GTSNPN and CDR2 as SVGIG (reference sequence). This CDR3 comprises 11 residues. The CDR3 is CGQFSGNTIYF. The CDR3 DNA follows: TGTGGACAATTCTCTGGAAACACCATATATTTT.

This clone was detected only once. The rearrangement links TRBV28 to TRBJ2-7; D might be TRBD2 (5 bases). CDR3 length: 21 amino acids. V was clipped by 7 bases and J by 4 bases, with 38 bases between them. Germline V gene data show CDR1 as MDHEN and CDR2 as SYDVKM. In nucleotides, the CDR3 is TGTGCCAGCATTCGAAACGGTGCCGCTTTAGACACCTATAGCGCTGGATACGAGCAGTACTTC. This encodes CASIRNGAALDTYSAGYEQYF. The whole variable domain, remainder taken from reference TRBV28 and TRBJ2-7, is DVKVTQSSRYLVKRTGEKVFLECVQDMDHENMFWYRQDPGLGLRLIYFSYDVKMKEKGDIPEGYSVSREKKERFSLILESASTNQTSMYLCASIRNGAALDTYSAGYEQYFGPGTRLTVT.

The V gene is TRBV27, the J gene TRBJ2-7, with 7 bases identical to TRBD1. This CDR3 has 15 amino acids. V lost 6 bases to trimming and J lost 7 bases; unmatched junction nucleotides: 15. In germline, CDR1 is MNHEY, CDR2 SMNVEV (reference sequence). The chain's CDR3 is CASRPRTGPLQEQYF. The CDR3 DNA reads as TGTGCCAGCAGACCACGGACAGGTCCTCTTCAGGAGCAGTACTTC.

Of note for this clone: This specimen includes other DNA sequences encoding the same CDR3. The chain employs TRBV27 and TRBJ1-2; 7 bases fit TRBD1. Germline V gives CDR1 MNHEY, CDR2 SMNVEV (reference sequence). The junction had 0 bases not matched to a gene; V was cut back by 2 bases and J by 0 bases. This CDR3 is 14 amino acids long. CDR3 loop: CASSLQGANYGYTF. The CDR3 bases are TGTGCCAGCAGTTTACAGGGGGCTAACTATGGCTACACCTTC.

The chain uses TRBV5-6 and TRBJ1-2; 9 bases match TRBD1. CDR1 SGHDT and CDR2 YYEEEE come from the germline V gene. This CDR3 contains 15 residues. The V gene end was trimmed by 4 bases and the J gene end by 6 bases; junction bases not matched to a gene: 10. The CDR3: CASSPTTGGENGYTF. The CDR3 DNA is TGTGCCAGCAGCCCGACTACAGGGGGCGAGAATGGCTACACCTTC.

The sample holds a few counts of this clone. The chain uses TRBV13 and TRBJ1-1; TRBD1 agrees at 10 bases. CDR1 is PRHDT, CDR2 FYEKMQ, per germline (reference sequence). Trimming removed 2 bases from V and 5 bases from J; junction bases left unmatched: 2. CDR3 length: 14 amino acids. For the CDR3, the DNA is TGTGCCAGCAGCTTACCGGACAGGGGGACTGAAGCTTTCTTT. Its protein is CASSLPDRGTEAFF.

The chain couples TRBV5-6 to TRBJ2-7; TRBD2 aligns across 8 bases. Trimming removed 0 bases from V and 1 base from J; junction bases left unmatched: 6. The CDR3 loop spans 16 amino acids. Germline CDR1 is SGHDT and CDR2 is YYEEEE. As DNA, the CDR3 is TGTGCCAGCAGCTTGGCCCGGGGGGGGATGTCCTACGAGCAGTACTTC. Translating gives CASSLARGGMSYEQYF.

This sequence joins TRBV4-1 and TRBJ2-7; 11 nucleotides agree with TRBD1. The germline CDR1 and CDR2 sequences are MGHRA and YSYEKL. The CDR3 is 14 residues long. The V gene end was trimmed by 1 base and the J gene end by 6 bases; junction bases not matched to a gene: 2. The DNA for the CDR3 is TGCGCCAGCAGCCAAGGGACAGGGGGCTCCGAGCAGTACTTC. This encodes CASSQGTGGSEQYF.

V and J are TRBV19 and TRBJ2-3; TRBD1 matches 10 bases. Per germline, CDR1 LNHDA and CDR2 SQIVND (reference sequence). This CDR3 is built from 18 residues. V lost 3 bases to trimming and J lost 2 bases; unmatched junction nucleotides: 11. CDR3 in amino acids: CASSIRDRGRTPTDTQYF. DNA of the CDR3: TGTGCCAGTAGTATCCGGGACAGGGGCAGAACGCCCACAGATACGCAGTATTTT.

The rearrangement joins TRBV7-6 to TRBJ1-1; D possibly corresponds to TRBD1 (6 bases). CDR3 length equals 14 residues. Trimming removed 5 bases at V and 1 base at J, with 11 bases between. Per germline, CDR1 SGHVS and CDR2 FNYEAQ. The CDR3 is CASSPWDKNTEAFF. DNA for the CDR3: TGTGCCAGCAGCCCCTGGGACAAGAACACTGAAGCTTTCTTT.

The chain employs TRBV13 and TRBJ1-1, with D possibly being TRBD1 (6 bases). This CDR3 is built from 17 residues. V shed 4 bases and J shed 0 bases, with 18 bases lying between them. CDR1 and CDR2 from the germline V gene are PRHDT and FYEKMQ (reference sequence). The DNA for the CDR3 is TGTGCCAGCAGCTCCACCGGGACACCGCCTATGAACACTGAAGCTTTCTTT. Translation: CASSSTGTPPMNTEAFF.

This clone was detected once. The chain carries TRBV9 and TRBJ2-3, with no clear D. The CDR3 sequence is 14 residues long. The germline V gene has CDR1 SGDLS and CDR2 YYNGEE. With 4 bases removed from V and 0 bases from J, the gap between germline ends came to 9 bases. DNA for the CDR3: TGTGCCAGCAGCCTATTTGGGAGCACAGATACGCAGTATTTT. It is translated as CASSLFGSTDTQYF.